This TCR beta chain came from a study of blood T cell repertoires in COVID-19. Study overall: From T cells, B-cell-depleted T cells, or PBMCs came the material, which was cDNA or gDNA.

This clone came up a few times. V lost 6 bases and J 1 base, leaving 20 bases between the germline ends. The CDR3 sequence is 17 residues long. Germline CDR1 MDHEN, CDR2 SYDVKM. TCRdb keeps only in-frame clones here, not all; method: immunoSEQ multiplex PCR. The sample yields some 180,000 clones, about 80% seen once. The receptor was isolated from a woman between 50 and 59 years old with active or convalescent COVID-19. The sequenced sample was peripheral blood. The chain has TRBV28 and TRBJ2-3; perhaps TRBD2 as D (6 bases). CDR3 protein: CASSLNRRGRRTDTQYF. DNA for the CDR3: TGTGCCAGCAGCTTGAATAGGAGGGGTCGCCGCACAGATACGCAGTATTTT. The full variable domain, with the rest looked up from reference TRBV28 and TRBJ2-3, is DVKVTQSSRYLVKRTGEKVFLECVQDMDHENMFWYRQDPGLGLRLIYFSYDVKMKEKGDIPEGYSVSREKKERFSLILESASTNQTSMYLCASSLNRRGRRTDTQYFGPGTRLTVL.